These T cell receptor beta chains were read from a single sample in a study of T-cell memory formation after mild COVID-19. TCRdb re-derived calls from the 5' RACE reads in MiXCR, one entry per CDR3 protein. The top ten hold approximately 5.5% of the sample, which has about 130,000 distinct CDR3 sequences, 15% to 20% seen once. Sequencing was done on a sample of PBMCs or a T cell subset sorted from them (not recorded which). These receptors were collected from a man younger than 35 who had mild COVID-19 (a few samples of this study predate the infection). Cell type and time point are not known. Each CDR3 is given with its conserved first and last residue. A D gene is named only where the DNA matches it firmly. Part of the rows lack a size; the others show once, few, many or a class for expanded clones.

few | TRBJ1-5 | TRBD1 | TRBV5-6 | TGTGCCAGCAGCCAGGGGGGGAGCGGGCAGCCCCAGCATTTT | CASSQGGSGQPQHF
few | TRBJ1-5 | TRBD1 | TRBV2 | TGTGCCAGCAGATCGACAGGGAACCAGCCCCAGCATTTT | CASRSTGNQPQHF
. | TRBJ1-5 | . | TRBV7-2 | TGTGCCAGCAGCTTGGCCCATAATAGCAATCAGCCCCAGCATTTT | CASSLAHNSNQPQHF
few | TRBJ2-6 | TRBD1 | TRBV6-6 | TGTGCCAGCAGCCCACAGGGGCCCTACTCTGGGGCCAACGTCCTGACTTTC | CASSPQGPYSGANVLTF
few | TRBJ2-3 | . | TRBV4-2 | TGTGCCAGCAGCCAGCGGGATTCGGGAGATACGCAGTATTTT | CASSQRDSGDTQYF
few | TRBJ1-3 | TRBD1 | TRBV18 | TGTGCCAGCTCACCGACAGGGAATGGAAACACCATATATTTT | CASSPTGNGNTIYF
. | TRBJ2-1 | TRBD2 | TRBV30 | TGTGCCTGGAGTGACGGGGGGACGAAGCAGTTCTTC | CAWSDGGTKQFF
many | TRBJ2-1 | . | TRBV6-5 | TGTGCCAGCAGATATGTTGGAGGCAATGAGCAGTTCTTC | CASRYVGGNEQFF
few | TRBJ2-7 | TRBD2 | TRBV6-6 | TGTGCCAGCAGTTGGGCGGGGGGCCACGAGCAGTACTTC | CASSWAGGHEQYF
few | TRBJ2-2 | . | TRBV5-1 | TGCGCCAGCAGAAGCAGGACCCTGTTAGTTCCCGGGGAGCTGTTTTTT | CASRSRTLLVPGELFF
few | TRBJ2-1 | . | TRBV11-1 | TGTGCCAGCAGCCCAAATGACAGGGAGCAGTTCTTC | CASSPNDREQFF
many | TRBJ2-3 | TRBD1 | TRBV7-3 | TGTGCCAGCAGCCATCGGAGAGGACAGGGAACAACAGATACGCAGTATTTT | CASSHRRGQGTTDTQYF
few | TRBJ1-1 | . | TRBV29-1 | TGCAGCGTTGTCGGCAGAATGAACACTGAAGCTTTCTTT | CSVVGRMNTEAFF
. | TRBJ2-2 | . | TRBV20-1 | TGCAGTGCTAGAGCCTGGGGATCTGGGGAGCTGTTTTTT | CSARAWGSGELFF
. | TRBJ2-3 | . | TRBV11-2 | TGTGCCGGACAGGCGCTAGCGACAGATACGCAGTATTTT | CAGQALATDTQYF
. | TRBJ2-7 | . | TRBV29-1 | TGCAGCGTTGCGGTCTCAGGGTCCTACGAGCAGTACTTC | CSVAVSGSYEQYF
many | TRBJ2-1 | . | TRBV7-9 | TGTGCCAGCAGGTTGAGTCTGGACGGGAACTACAATGAGCAGTTCTTC | CASRLSLDGNYNEQFF
. | TRBJ2-3 | TRBD1 | TRBV6-5 | TGTGCCAGCAGACGGGACAGCTTAACAGATACGCAGTATTTT | CASRRDSLTDTQYF
few | TRBJ2-3 | . | TRBV10-3 | TGTGCCATCAGTGAGCAGTCGAGGGAGACAGGGACTGCAGATACGCAGTATTTT | CAISEQSRETGTADTQYF
. | TRBJ1-4 | . | TRBV20-1 | TGCAGTGTTCAAGATCGCCAAATTAATGAAAAACTGTTTTTT | CSVQDRQINEKLFF
. | TRBJ1-1 | . | TRBV4-3 | TGCGCCAGCAGCCAAGATCGTATAGCGAACACTGAAGCTTTCTTT | CASSQDRIANTEAFF
few | TRBJ1-2 | . | TRBV21-1 | TGTGCCAGCAGCAAAGCAACGGAGATCTTC | CASSKATEIF